This entry is about one TCR beta chain. This clone was seen once. The clone's antigen remains unknown. Base quality data are lacking; no much larger clone is found one base away. This sample stems from a study of radiotherapy plus CTLA-4 blockade in lung cancer (dated by TCRdb to the late 2010s). Regarding the research as a whole: Objective responses were observed in 18% of enrolled patients, and disease control was achieved in less than 35%.

The study tested focal radiation therapy combined with CTLA-4 blockade (ipilimumab) in patients with chemo-refractory metastatic non-small-cell lung cancer. The cysteine opens and the phenylalanine closes a CDR3 of 13 amino acids. Of all the DNA, just the CDR3 is kept, 39 bases in frame from base 1. Here V drops 4 bases and J drops 6 bases, and the junction holds 4 bases not matched to any gene. CDR1 and CDR2, per the germline V gene, are SGHTA and FQGNSA. Beyond this particular receptor, the publication reports: The strongest predictors of response, as reported, were early dynamic changes in blood T cell clones along with a rise in serum interferon-beta after radiation. After treatment with radiotherapy and ipilimumab, TCR clones that came from tumors expanded in the peripheral blood.

The method was the immunoSEQ multiplex PCR assay. This immuneACCESS table, as held by TCRdb, lists in-frame sequences with V and J called but not all clones. Of the missing ones, under half trace to an unresolved V gene in checked studies; the others have no known cause. The sample includes more than 50,000 clones, with 65% to 85% observed a single time. The ten largest clones capture about 3% of the sample. This receptor was obtained from a human donor with non-small cell lung cancer who had a complete response to radiotherapy plus ipilimumab. The rearrangement joined TRBV7-2 to TRBJ2-7, with TRBD1 identical over 9 junction bases. The specimen was peripheral blood, collected from a patient treated with radiotherapy plus ipilimumab. The nucleotide sequence is given as TGTGCCAGCAGCTCAGACAGGGGGGGCGAGCAGTACTTC. The encoded protein is CASSSDRGGEQYF.